Listed below are T cell receptor beta chains from one sample, sequenced in a study of control samples from healthy donors and cancer patients. Produced via immunoSEQ multiplex PCR; TCRdb's table is partial and in-frame only. Altogether about 150,000 clones are present, approximately 88% being singletons, with the ten largest covering just under 5%. The sequenced material came from blood. These receptors all stem from a man between 25 and 39 years old in good health. CDR3s include the opening cysteine and the closing phenylalanine or tryptophan. A D gene is named only where the DNA matches it firmly. Clone size appears in some rows only: once, few, many, or a class for an expanded clone.

D: -
V: TRBV6-1
J: TRBJ1-2
size: -
CDR3: CASSEGDRTTGYTF
DNA: TGTGCCAGCAGTGAAGGTGACCGCACGACGGGCTACACCTTC

D: TRBD1
V: TRBV5-1
J: TRBJ1-2
size: -
CDR3: CASSLATGLNYGYTF
DNA: TGCGCCAGCAGCTTGGCGACAGGGCTGAACTATGGCTACACCTTC

D: TRBD1
V: TRBV6-5
J: TRBJ1-4
size: -
CDR3: CASSYSPTGAAEKLFF
DNA: TGTGCCAGCAGTTACTCCCCGACAGGGGCGGCTGAAAAACTGTTTTTT

D: -
V: TRBV7-9
J: TRBJ1-5
size: many
CDR3: CASSSDGGGQPQHF
DNA: TGTGCCAGCAGCTCAGACGGGGGCGGTCAGCCCCAGCATTTT

D: TRBD1
V: TRBV20-1
J: TRBJ1-5
size: -
CDR3: CSASPTDRGNQPQHF
DNA: TGCAGTGCTAGTCCTACGGACAGGGGGAATCAGCCCCAGCATTTT

D: -
V: TRBV20-1
J: TRBJ1-2
size: -
CDR3: CSASTGTLLGGYTF
DNA: TGCAGTGCTAGTACAGGGACCCTTCTGGGGGGCTACACCTTC

D: TRBD1
V: TRBV2
J: TRBJ1-2
size: -
CDR3: CASIGGDRGRGYTF
DNA: TGTGCCAGCATTGGCGGGGACAGGGGAAGAGGCTACACCTTC

D: -
V: TRBV24-1
J: TRBJ2-3
size: -
CDR3: CATSDFTRSSADTQYF
DNA: TGTGCCACCAGTGATTTCACCCGGAGTAGTGCAGATACGCAGTATTTT

D: TRBD1
V: TRBV6-2/TRBV6-3
J: TRBJ1-5
size: -
CDR3: CASSGTGVQPQHF
DNA: TGTGCCAGCAGTGGGACAGGGGTTCAGCCCCAGCATTTT

D: TRBD2
V: TRBV24-1
J: TRBJ2-5
size: -
CDR3: CATSDLTSGRETQYF
DNA: TGTGCCACCAGTGATCTGACTAGCGGGAGGGAGACCCAGTACTTC

D: TRBD1
V: TRBV10-2
J: TRBJ2-5
size: -
CDR3: CASSERGRETQYF
DNA: TGCGCCAGCAGTGAAAGGGGGCGAGAGACCCAGTACTTC

D: -
V: TRBV6-5
J: TRBJ2-1
size: few
CDR3: CASSQDSDEQFF
DNA: TGTGCCAGCAGTCAGGACTCCGATGAGCAGTTCTTC

D: -
V: TRBV7-2
J: TRBJ1-2
size: -
CDR3: CASSKDYGYTF
DNA: TGTGCCAGCAGCAAGGACTATGGCTACACCTTC

D: -
V: TRBV4-1
J: TRBJ1-5
size: -
CDR3: CASSPPGGDQPQHF
DNA: TGCGCCAGCAGCCCACCCGGGGGGGATCAGCCCCAGCATTTT

D: TRBD2
V: TRBV19
J: TRBJ2-5
size: -
CDR3: CASSRRASGVQETQYF
DNA: TGTGCCAGTAGTAGACGGGCGAGCGGGGTCCAAGAGACCCAGTACTTC

D: -
V: TRBV2
J: TRBJ2-7
size: -
CDR3: CASGKGTLSYEQYF
DNA: TGTGCCAGCGGTAAGGGCACCCTATCCTACGAGCAGTACTTC

D: -
V: TRBV6-4
J: TRBJ1-3
size: -
CDR3: CASSDSIGVRNTIYF
DNA: TGTGCCAGCAGTGACTCGATAGGGGTCCGAAACACCATATATTTT

D: -
V: TRBV4-3
J: TRBJ2-1
size: few
CDR3: CASSPGTRWPEQFF
DNA: TGCGCCAGCAGCCCCGGGACAAGGTGGCCGGAGCAGTTCTTC

D: TRBD1
V: TRBV7-2
J: TRBJ2-3
size: -
CDR3: CASSLRQGPDTQYF
DNA: TGTGCCAGCAGCCTCCGACAGGGTCCAGATACGCAGTATTTT

D: -
V: TRBV4-3
J: TRBJ2-1
size: -
CDR3: CASSQDTSGLYNEQFF
DNA: TGCGCCAGCAGCCAAGATACCAGCGGACTGTACAATGAGCAGTTCTTC

D: TRBD1
V: TRBV12-5
J: TRBJ2-5
size: -
CDR3: CASGPGQLIQETQYF
DNA: TGTGCTAGTGGTCCGGGACAGCTGATCCAAGAGACCCAGTACTTC

D: -
V: TRBV7-2
J: TRBJ2-5
size: once
CDR3: CAAAGGPGETQYF
DNA: TGTGCCGCGGCTGGGGGGCCGGGGGAGACCCAGTACTTC

D: TRBD2
V: TRBV7-3
J: TRBJ2-1
size: -
CDR3: CASSVTGTSGGYNEQFF
DNA: TGTGCCAGCAGCGTCACCGGGACTAGCGGGGGCTACAATGAGCAGTTCTTC

D: TRBD2
V: TRBV11-2
J: TRBJ2-1
size: -
CDR3: CASRKISGGAYNEQFF
DNA: TGTGCCAGCAGAAAAATCAGCGGGGGGGCGTACAATGAGCAGTTCTTC

D: -
V: TRBV7-3
J: TRBJ2-7
size: -
CDR3: CASSLIGSEQYF
DNA: TGTGCCAGCAGCTTGATAGGCTCCGAGCAGTACTTC

D: TRBD1
V: TRBV28
J: TRBJ2-7
size: -
CDR3: CASSLGTGANYEQYF
DNA: TGTGCCAGCAGTTTGGGGACAGGGGCTAACTACGAGCAGTACTTC

D: -
V: TRBV6-5
J: TRBJ2-2
size: -
CDR3: CASHPASNTGELFF
DNA: TGTGCCAGTCATCCCGCCTCGAACACCGGGGAGCTGTTTTTT

D: TRBD1
V: TRBV15
J: TRBJ1-2
size: -
CDR3: CATSRDRAIGYTF
DNA: TGTGCCACCAGCAGGGACAGGGCCATCGGCTACACCTTC

D: -
V: TRBV7-2
J: TRBJ2-7
size: -
CDR3: CASSQKPPYEQYF
DNA: TGTGCCAGCTCACAGAAACCACCCTACGAGCAGTACTTC

D: -
V: TRBV6-6
J: TRBJ2-7
size: few
CDR3: CASSYGGGGPSYEQYF
DNA: TGTGCCAGCAGTTACGGGGGCGGGGGCCCCTCCTACGAGCAGTACTTC

D: TRBD1
V: TRBV4-2
J: TRBJ2-3
size: -
CDR3: CASSTRDRAPDTQYF
DNA: TGTGCCAGCAGCACCCGGGACAGGGCGCCAGATACGCAGTATTTT

D: -
V: TRBV7-2
J: TRBJ1-1
size: -
CDR3: CASSPTVYTEAFF
DNA: TGTGCCAGCAGCCCGACGGTTTACACTGAAGCTTTCTTT

D: TRBD1
V: TRBV7-9
J: TRBJ2-2
size: -
CDR3: CASSSPGTGRYDPTGELFF
DNA: TGTGCCAGCAGCTCACCCGGGACAGGGCGGTATGATCCCACCGGGGAGCTGTTTTTT

D: -
V: TRBV25-1
J: TRBJ1-4
size: -
CDR3: CASKGIAGWEKLFF
DNA: TGTGCCAGCAAGGGTATTGCGGGGTGGGAAAAACTGTTTTTT

D: TRBD1
V: TRBV5-1
J: TRBJ2-5
size: once
CDR3: CASRGTGGVKETQYF
DNA: TGCGCCAGCAGGGGGACAGGGGGCGTTAAAGAGACCCAGTACTTC

D: -
V: TRBV7-9
J: TRBJ2-7
size: -
CDR3: CASSLAGQGPSGEQYF
DNA: TGTGCCAGCAGCTTAGCGGGTCAGGGCCCCTCGGGGGAGCAGTACTTC

D: -
V: TRBV6-4
J: TRBJ2-3
size: medium-sized
CDR3: CASSESVASGTDTQYF
DNA: TGTGCCAGCAGTGAATCCGTAGCGTCAGGCACAGATACGCAGTATTTT

D: -
V: TRBV7-3
J: TRBJ1-2
size: once
CDR3: CASSYDGVSAYGYTF
DNA: TGTGCCAGCAGCTATGACGGTGTATCAGCCTATGGCTACACCTTC

D: TRBD1
V: TRBV12-3/TRBV12-4
J: TRBJ1-1
size: -
CDR3: CASSRTGTEAFF
DNA: TGTGCCAGCAGCAGGACAGGCACTGAAGCTTTCTTT

D: TRBD2
V: TRBV5-1
J: TRBJ2-2
size: -
CDR3: CASSLLREGSTNTGELFF
DNA: TGCGCCAGCAGCTTGTTGCGGGAGGGATCTACGAACACCGGGGAGCTGTTTTTT

D: -
V: TRBV5-1
J: TRBJ2-2
size: once
CDR3: CASSTRAGPGELFF
DNA: TGCGCCAGCAGCACACGGGCGGGCCCCGGGGAGCTGTTTTTT

D: -
V: TRBV5-1
J: TRBJ2-1
size: -
CDR3: CASSPGRRGYNEQFF
DNA: TGCGCCAGCAGCCCGGGAAGAAGAGGTTACAATGAGCAGTTCTTC

D: -
V: TRBV5-5
J: TRBJ1-5
size: once
CDR3: CASSLGGGAQDQPQHF
DNA: TGTGCCAGCAGCTTGGGTGGTGGGGCGCAGGATCAGCCCCAGCATTTT

D: TRBD2
V: TRBV2
J: TRBJ2-7
size: -
CDR3: CASSEQAGVEQYF
DNA: TGTGCCAGCAGTGAACAAGCGGGAGTCGAGCAGTACTTC

D: -
V: TRBV28
J: TRBJ2-2
size: -
CDR3: CASSSDRRTGELFF
DNA: TGTGCCAGCAGTTCCGATCGCCGAACCGGGGAGCTGTTTTTT

D: -
V: TRBV19
J: TRBJ2-7
size: -
CDR3: CASSTIPYEQYF
DNA: TGTGCCAGTAGTACGATCCCCTACGAGCAGTACTTC

D: TRBD2
V: TRBV6-2/TRBV6-3
J: TRBJ2-1
size: -
CDR3: CASSYWSSGTNEQFF
DNA: TGTGCCAGCAGTTACTGGTCTAGCGGGACCAATGAGCAGTTCTTC

D: TRBD2
V: TRBV24-1
J: TRBJ2-2
size: -
CDR3: CATSDPSGVNTGELFF
DNA: TGTGCCACCAGTGACCCTAGCGGAGTGAACACCGGGGAGCTGTTTTTT

D: -
V: TRBV10-3
J: TRBJ1-1
size: few
CDR3: CAISESGDVRGTEAFF
DNA: TGTGCCATCAGTGAGTCGGGGGACGTCCGGGGAACTGAAGCTTTCTTT

D: TRBD2
V: TRBV5-4
J: TRBJ2-1
size: -
CDR3: CASSLAGGRISYNEQFF
DNA: TGTGCCAGCAGCTTGGCGGGAGGCCGAATATCCTACAATGAGCAGTTCTTC

D: -
V: TRBV7-6
J: TRBJ1-4
size: -
CDR3: CASSLDVSNNEKLFF
DNA: TGTGCCAGCAGCTTAGATGTCAGTAATAATGAAAAACTGTTTTTT

D: TRBD2
V: TRBV3-1/TRBV3-2
J: TRBJ2-5
size: -
CDR3: CASSGAGGADF
DNA: TGTGCCAGCAGTGGGGCGGGAGGAGCGGACTTC

D: -
V: TRBV25-1
J: TRBJ2-2
size: -
CDR3: CASGGTVRTGELFF
DNA: TGTGCCAGCGGGGGGACAGTCCGGACCGGGGAGCTGTTTTTT

D: -
V: TRBV19
J: TRBJ1-5
size: few
CDR3: CASSMGQGRTHNQPQHF
DNA: TGTGCCAGTAGTATGGGGCAGGGGAGAACTCACAATCAGCCCCAGCATTTT

D: TRBD2
V: TRBV24-1
J: TRBJ2-3
size: once
CDR3: CATSVLAGGPRDTQYF
DNA: TGTGCCACCAGTGTGCTCGCGGGAGGGCCCAGAGATACGCAGTATTTT

D: -
V: TRBV18
J: TRBJ2-6
size: -
CDR3: CASSPLSGANVLTF
DNA: TGTGCCAGCTCACCCCTCTCCGGGGCCAACGTCCTGACTTTC

D: TRBD1
V: TRBV9
J: TRBJ1-2
size: -
CDR3: CASRGGQDSNYGYTF
DNA: TGTGCCAGCAGGGGGGGACAGGACTCAAACTATGGCTACACCTTC

D: TRBD1
V: TRBV18
J: TRBJ2-7
size: -
CDR3: CASSATGGFYEQYF
DNA: TGTGCCAGCTCAGCGACAGGGGGCTTCTACGAGCAGTACTTC

D: TRBD1
V: TRBV4-2
J: TRBJ1-4
size: -
CDR3: CASSQEKGQGRTNEKLFF
DNA: TGTGCCAGCAGCCAAGAAAAGGGACAGGGTCGAACTAATGAAAAACTGTTTTTT